This T cell receptor beta chain was recorded in a study of cytomegalovirus exposure and HLA in healthy donors. Notes on the study in general: A cluster of highly shared sequence variants was likely a sequencing artifact.

On this clone itself: Its target is not known.

V lost 8 bases to trimming and J lost 6 bases; unmatched junction nucleotides: 6. Germline CDR1 reads SNHLY; CDR2 reads FYNNEI. This CDR3 contains 13 residues. The PCR made use of 60 Vbeta and 13 Jbeta primers. Libraries were prepared by immunoSEQ multiplex PCR; TCRdb keeps only in-frame clonotypes and omits some of them. Listed are some 72,000 clones; about 4.6% falls within the top ten. This clonotype was obtained from a man between 25 and 39 years old in good health and CMV-seronegative. This chain connects TRBV2 to TRBJ2-7; 11 nucleotides align to TRBD1. Material: PBMCs. The CDR3: CASGQGAYGEQYF. CDR3 sequence (DNA): TGTGCCAGCGGACAGGGGGCCTATGGCGAGCAGTACTTC.